Below, 7 T cell receptor beta chains from the same sample are listed, as sequenced in a study of control samples from healthy donors and cancer patients. The protocol was immunoSEQ multiplex PCR, while the TCRdb copy is restricted to in-frame clones and leaves out a portion. The sample records fewer than 200,000 clones, almost 90% being singletons. Sequencing was performed on blood. These receptors all come from a woman in her fifties or sixties in good health.

This clone showed up just a few times. The gene calls are TRBV10-3 and TRBJ1-3; tentatively, D is TRBD1 (5 bases). The ends were cut back, 8 bases at V and 8 bases at J, with 16 bases in the middle. The length of the CDR3 is 13 residues. Germline V gives CDR1 ENHRY, CDR2 SYGVKD. This CDR3 reads CAIGEAGRDTIYF. CDR3 nucleotides: TGTGCCATCGGGGAGGCAGGGAGGGACACCATATATTTT.

V and J are TRBV7-2 and TRBJ1-2; D not resolved. This CDR3 region has 13 residues. Germline CDR1 and CDR2: SGHTA and FQGNSA. Trimming took off 1 base at V and 2 bases at J, with 5 bases between the two ends. The DNA for the CDR3 is TGTGCCAGCAGCTTAGGCGGAAACTATGGCTACACCTTC. This gives the protein CASSLGGNYGYTF.

The rearrangement joins TRBV7-6 to TRBJ1-3, with TRBD1 identical over 7 bases. This CDR3 is 15 amino acids long. Germline CDR1 and CDR2: SGHVS and FNYEAQ. V lost 5 bases, J lost 2 bases, and 6 bases stayed unmatched. In nucleotides, the CDR3 is TGTGCCAGCAGCCGTACAGGGGAACCTGGAAACACCATATATTTT. Protein: CASSRTGEPGNTIYF.

The chain has TRBV3-1 (or the pseudogene TRBV3-2) and TRBJ1-6; possibly TRBD1 for D (5 bases). V was clipped by 3 bases and J by 4 bases, with 13 bases between them. Germline V lookup: CDR1 LGHDT, CDR2 YNNKEL (reference sequence). The CDR3 loop spans 16 amino acids. CDR3 bases: TGTGCCAGCAGCCAGGGGGAGGACGGATATAATTCACCCCTCCACTTT. Amino acids: CASSQGEDGYNSPLHF.

The V call is TRBV29-1, the J call TRBJ1-1; TRBD1 aligns across 8 bases. CDR3 length equals 14 residues. CDR1 and CDR2 (germline): SQVTM, ANQGSEA. Trimming removed 5 bases from V and 4 bases from J; junction bases left unmatched: 9. The CDR3 loop is CSVLAGGRGTEAFF. The DNA of the CDR3 is TGCAGCGTTTTGGCAGGGGGCAGGGGCACTGAAGCTTTCTTT.

This chain connects TRBV18 to TRBJ1-1, with a possible D match to TRBD1 (6 bases). Germline V lookup: CDR1 KGHSH, CDR2 LQKENI. This CDR3 contains 15 residues. V was shortened by 1 base and J by 5 bases, with 14 bases between the two germline ends. CDR3 coding DNA: TGTGCCAGCTCACCACGGACAGAGTGGGGGACTGAAGCTTTCTTT. Amino acid sequence: CASSPRTEWGTEAFF. The full variable domain, completed using reference TRBV18 and TRBJ1-1, is NAGVMQNPRHLVRRRGQEARLRCSPMKGHSHVYWYRQLPEEGLKFMVYLQKENIIDESGMPKERFSAEFPKEGPSILRIQQVVRGDSAAYFCASSPRTEWGTEAFFGQGTRLTVV.

The CDR3 DNA reads as TGTGCCAGCAGCGTCTACGGGAGCGGCTACGAGCAGTACTTC. It translates to CASSVYGSGYEQYF. The rearrangement uses TRBV9 and TRBJ2-7, with D tentatively TRBD2 (6 bases). The CDR3 covers 14 residues. Germline V gene sequence: CDR1 SGDLS, CDR2 YYNGEE. With 2 bases removed from V and 3 bases from J, the gap between germline ends came to 12 bases.